This entry lists 14 T cell receptor beta chains sequenced from one sample in a study of regulatory T cells in long-lasting Graves disease. Stated time point: persistent/refractory GD, antithyroid drugs over 5 years with positive TRAb. The TCR library was made from RNA that had been extracted from PBMCs in TRIzol. CDR3 regions were amplified by Arm-PCR using iRepertoire HTBI primers to build TCR beta libraries. TCRdb independently ran MiXCR on the multiplex PCR reads; one entry per CDR3 protein. The sample has fewer than 550,000 distinct CDR3 sequences, 20% to 25% seen once. The input for sequencing was peripheral blood mononuclear cells (PBMCs), taken when the disease was refractory, from a patient treated with antithyroid drugs. The receptor set was obtained from a female donor with Graves disease.

This clonotype was recorded at least ten times. The V gene is TRBV10-3, the J gene TRBJ2-5; D gene ambiguous. The CDR3 covers 13 residues. The V gene's germline CDR1 is ENHRY and CDR2 SYGVKD. The V gene lost 2 bases and the J gene lost 2 bases, with 6 bases spanning the gap. The DNA for the CDR3 is TGTGCCATCAGTGAGGCAGAACAAGAGACCCAGTACTTC. It specifies CAISEAEQETQYF.

On this clonotype itself: This may arise from a read error, as a much more abundant clone is one base away. This chain joins TRBV19 and TRBJ1-2; 7 positions match TRBD1. The CDR3 sequence is 15 residues long. In germline, CDR1 is LNHDA, CDR2 SQIVND (reference sequence). The CDR3 loop reads CASSFDTGAIYGYIF. The CDR3 region has the DNA TGTGCCAGTAGTTTCGACACAGGGGCCATCTATGGCTACATCTTC.

This clonotype was observed a few times. CDR3 sequence: CSVEGGLEVETDTQYF. The CDR3 DNA is TGCAGCGTTGAGGGGGGACTAGAGGTGGAGACAGATACGCAGTATTTT. The chain links TRBV29-1 to TRBJ2-3; 8 positions match TRBD2. CDR3 length: 16 amino acids. V was clipped by 3 bases and J by 3 bases; unmatched bases: 11. CDR1 is SQVTM, CDR2 ANQGSEA, per germline.

This chain joins TRBV19 and TRBJ1-1; no reliable D call. This CDR3 has 12 residues. Trimming took 3 bases from V and 7 from J, leaving 9 bases between them. Germline loops: CDR1 LNHDA, CDR2 SQIVND (reference sequence). The chain's CDR3 is CASSIRRDEAFF. The CDR3 DNA sequence: TGTGCCAGTAGTATTCGCCGGGATGAAGCTTTCTTT.

At least ten counts were recorded for this clonotype. The chain has TRBV7-9 and TRBJ2-5; no clear D gene. V dropped 6 bases and J dropped 1 base, with 9 bases sitting between them. Germline CDR1 is SEHNR and CDR2 is FQNEAQ (reference sequence). The CDR3 length is 13 residues. The DNA for the CDR3 is TGTGCCAGCAGTTTATCCCCCCAAGAGACCCAGTACTTC. It translates to CASSLSPQETQYF.

There are many counts of this clonotype. J is TRBJ2-7 and V is TRBV20-1, with TRBD2 identical over 9 bases. Germline V gene data show CDR1 as DFQATT and CDR2 as SNEGSKA (reference sequence). The trim removed 1 base at V and 2 bases at J, leaving 3 bases unmatched. The CDR3 consists of 14 residues. This chain's CDR3 is CSARGWTSAYEQYF. The CDR3 nucleotides are TGCAGTGCTAGAGGTTGGACTAGCGCCTACGAGCAGTACTTC.

This clonotype was picked up many times. The chain is built from TRBV30 and TRBJ1-3; D not resolved. Germline loops: CDR1 GTSNPN, CDR2 SVGIG (reference sequence). CDR3 length equals 12 residues. V lost 4 bases and J 4 bases, leaving 8 bases between the germline ends. The CDR3 loop reads CAWTGSGNTIYF. The CDR3 DNA reads TGTGCCTGGACAGGCAGCGGAAACACCATATATTTT.

The table lists this clonotype with many counts. The J gene is TRBJ1-1, the V gene TRBV28; a weak D match, TRBD1 (6 bases). Germline CDR1 is MDHEN and CDR2 is SYDVKM. The CDR3 consists of 12 residues. V lost 6 bases, J lost 7 bases, and 12 bases lay in between. The CDR3 sequence is CASSLGQFEAFF. The CDR3 nucleotides are TGTGCCAGCAGCCTCGGACAGTTTGAAGCTTTCTTT.

This clonotype showed up many times. V is TRBV3-1 and J is TRBJ2-7; no definite D call. CDR1 is LGHDT, CDR2 YNNKEL, per germline (reference sequence). V lost 4 bases and J lost 3, with 16 bases in between. The CDR3 contains 15 residues. The CDR3 loop reads CASSLRGEASYEQYF. The DNA for the CDR3 is TGTGCCAGCAGCCTAAGAGGTGAGGCGAGCTACGAGCAGTACTTC.

This clonotype was observed at least ten times. This rearrangement joins TRBV2 to TRBJ1-4; no clear D. Germline V gene data show CDR1 as SNHLY and CDR2 as FYNNEI. This CDR3 has 12 amino acids. The V end was cut by 0 bases, the J end by 8 bases, with 4 bases between. CDR3 DNA: TGTGCCAGCAGTGAAGCACAAGAAAAACTGTTTTTT. Protein product: CASSEAQEKLFF.

The chain couples TRBV6-1 to TRBJ2-3; unclear D gene. The CDR3 covers 15 residues. Between the trimmed V and J ends, which lost 6 bases and 4 bases, there was a span of 17 bases. Germline CDR1 and CDR2: MNHNS and SASEGT. CDR3 DNA sequence: TGTGCCAGCAGCCGCCAGGACCCACGAGCAGATACGCAGTATTTT. This encodes CASSRQDPRADTQYF.

This clonotype was counted many times. V is TRBV20-1 and J is TRBJ1-5; 7 bases agree with TRBD1. Germline-derived CDR1 and CDR2 are DFQATT and SNEGSKA (reference sequence). V shed 5 bases, J shed 0 bases, and the junction held 7 bases outside the gene matches. The CDR3 is made up of 15 amino acids. The CDR3 nucleotides are TGCAGTGCTGCAGGGGGACGGGCTAGCAATCAGCCCCAGCATTTT. This codes for CSAAGGRASNQPQHF.

Only a few counts were recorded for this clonotype. The chain couples TRBV7-9 to TRBJ2-7; 7 bases line up with TRBD2. The CDR3 is made up of 14 amino acids. From germline, CDR1 is SEHNR and CDR2 FQNEAQ (reference sequence). The V segment lost 1 base and the J segment 5 bases; nucleotides outside the gene matches: 5. This chain's CDR3 is CASSLGTSPHEQYF. CDR3 DNA sequence: TGTGCCAGCAGCTTAGGGACTAGTCCCCACGAGCAGTACTTC.

In this sample, this clonotype turned up a few times. J is TRBJ2-1 and V is TRBV6-1; D ambiguous. V shed 9 bases and J shed 0 bases, with 9 bases lying between them. The CDR3 runs 13 residues. Per germline, CDR1 MNHNS and CDR2 SASEGT. CDR3 DNA: TGTGCCAGTTCGGAGAGCTCCTACAATGAGCAGTTCTTC. Amino acids: CASSESSYNEQFF.